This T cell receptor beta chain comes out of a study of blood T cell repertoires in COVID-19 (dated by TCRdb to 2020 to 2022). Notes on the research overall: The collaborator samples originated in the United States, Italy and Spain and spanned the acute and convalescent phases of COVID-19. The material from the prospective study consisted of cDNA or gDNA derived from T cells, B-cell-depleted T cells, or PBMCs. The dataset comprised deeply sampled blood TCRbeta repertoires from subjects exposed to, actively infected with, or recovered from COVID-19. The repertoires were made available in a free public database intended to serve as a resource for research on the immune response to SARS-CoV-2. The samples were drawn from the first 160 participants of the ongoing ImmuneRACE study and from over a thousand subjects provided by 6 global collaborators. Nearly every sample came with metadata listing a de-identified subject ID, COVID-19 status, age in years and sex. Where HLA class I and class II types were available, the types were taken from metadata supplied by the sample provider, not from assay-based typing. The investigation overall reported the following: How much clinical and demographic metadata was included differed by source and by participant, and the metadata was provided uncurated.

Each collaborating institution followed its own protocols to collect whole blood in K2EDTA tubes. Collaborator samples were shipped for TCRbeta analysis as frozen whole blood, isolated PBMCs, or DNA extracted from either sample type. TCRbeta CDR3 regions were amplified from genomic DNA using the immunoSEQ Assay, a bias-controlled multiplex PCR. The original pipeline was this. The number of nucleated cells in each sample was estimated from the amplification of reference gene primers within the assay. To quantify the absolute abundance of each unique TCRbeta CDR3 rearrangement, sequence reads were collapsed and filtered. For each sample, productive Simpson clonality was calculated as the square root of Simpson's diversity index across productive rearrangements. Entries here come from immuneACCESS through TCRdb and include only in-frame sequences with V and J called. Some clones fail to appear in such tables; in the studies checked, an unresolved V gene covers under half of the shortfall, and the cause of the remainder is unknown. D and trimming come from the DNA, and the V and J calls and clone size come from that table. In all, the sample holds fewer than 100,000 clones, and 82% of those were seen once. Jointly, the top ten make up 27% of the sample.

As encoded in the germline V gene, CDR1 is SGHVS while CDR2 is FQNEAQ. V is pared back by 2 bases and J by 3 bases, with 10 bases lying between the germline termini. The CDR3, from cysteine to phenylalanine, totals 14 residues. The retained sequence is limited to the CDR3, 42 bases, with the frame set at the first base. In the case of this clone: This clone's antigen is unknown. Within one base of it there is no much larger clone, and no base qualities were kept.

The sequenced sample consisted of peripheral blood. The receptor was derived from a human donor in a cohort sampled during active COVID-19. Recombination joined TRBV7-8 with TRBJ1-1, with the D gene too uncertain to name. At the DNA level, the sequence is TGTGCCAGCAGCTTACAGTATCGGGACACTGAAGCTTTCTTT. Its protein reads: CASSLQYRDTEAFF.